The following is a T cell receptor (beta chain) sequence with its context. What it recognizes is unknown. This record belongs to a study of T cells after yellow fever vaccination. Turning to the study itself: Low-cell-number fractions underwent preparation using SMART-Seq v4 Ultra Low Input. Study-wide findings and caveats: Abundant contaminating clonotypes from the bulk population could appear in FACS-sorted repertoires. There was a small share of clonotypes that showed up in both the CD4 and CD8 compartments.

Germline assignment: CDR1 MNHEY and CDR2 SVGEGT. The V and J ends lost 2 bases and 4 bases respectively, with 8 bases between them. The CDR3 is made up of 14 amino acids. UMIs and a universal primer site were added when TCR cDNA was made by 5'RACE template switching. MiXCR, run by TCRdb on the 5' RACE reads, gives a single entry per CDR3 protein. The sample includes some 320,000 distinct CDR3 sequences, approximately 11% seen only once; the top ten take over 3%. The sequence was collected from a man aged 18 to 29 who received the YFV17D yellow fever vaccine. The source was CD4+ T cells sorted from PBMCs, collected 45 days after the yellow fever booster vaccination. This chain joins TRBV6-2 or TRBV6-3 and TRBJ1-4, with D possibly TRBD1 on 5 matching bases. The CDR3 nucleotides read TGTGCCAGCAGTTACGGGGCCTATAATGAAAAACTGTTTTTT. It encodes CASSYGAYNEKLFF.